This T cell receptor (beta chain) was observed in a study of shared clonotypes between healthy human individuals. Regarding the study as a whole: Larger richness was generally estimated for naive than memory subsets.

Terminally differentiated effector memory CD45RA+ cells were excluded by CCR7 positive selection of CD45RO-negative cells. Trimming cost V 1 base and J 3 bases, with 10 bases left between them. Germline values: CDR1 LNHNV, CDR2 YYDKDF (reference sequence). The CDR3 is 15 amino acids. Concerning this clone itself: Its target is unknown.

Using immunoSEQ multiplex PCR, the repertoire was profiled, and TCRdb retains in-frame clones only, with some absent. The table includes around 2.1 million clones, more than 85% detected once. Sequencing was done on a sample of naive CD8+ T cells from PBMCs. This receptor was identified in a man aged 18 to 35 in good health. Some clones in this sample may be carry-over from other donors' samples. The genes are TRBV15 and TRBJ2-1, with D maybe TRBD2 (5 bases). DNA of the CDR3: TGTGCCACCAGCAGAGGGGAGAGTGGCTACAATGAGCAGTTCTTC. It yields the protein CATSRGESGYNEQFF.